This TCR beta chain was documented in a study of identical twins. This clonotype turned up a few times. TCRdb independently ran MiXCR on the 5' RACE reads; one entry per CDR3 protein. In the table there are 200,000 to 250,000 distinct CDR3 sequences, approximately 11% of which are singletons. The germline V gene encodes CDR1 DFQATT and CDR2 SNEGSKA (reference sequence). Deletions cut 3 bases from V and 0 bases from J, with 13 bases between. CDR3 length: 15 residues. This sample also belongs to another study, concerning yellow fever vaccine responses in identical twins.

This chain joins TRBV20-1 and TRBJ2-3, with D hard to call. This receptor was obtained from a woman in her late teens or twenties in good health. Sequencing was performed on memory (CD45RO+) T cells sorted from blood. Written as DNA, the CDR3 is TGCAGTGCTAGGACATATGGGTCTAGCACAGATACGCAGTATTTT. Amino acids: CSARTYGSSTDTQYF.